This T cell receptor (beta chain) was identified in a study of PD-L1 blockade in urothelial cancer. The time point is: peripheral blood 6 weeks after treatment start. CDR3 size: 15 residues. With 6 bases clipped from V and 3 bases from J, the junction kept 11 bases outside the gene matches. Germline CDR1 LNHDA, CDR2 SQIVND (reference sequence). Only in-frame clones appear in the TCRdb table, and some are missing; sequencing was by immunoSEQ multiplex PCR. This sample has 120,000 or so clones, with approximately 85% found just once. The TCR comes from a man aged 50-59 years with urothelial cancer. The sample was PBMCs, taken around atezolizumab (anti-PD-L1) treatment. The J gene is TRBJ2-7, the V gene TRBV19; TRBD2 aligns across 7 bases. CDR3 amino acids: CASRINPGTNYEQYF. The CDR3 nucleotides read TGTGCCAGTAGAATTAACCCCGGGACTAACTACGAGCAGTACTTC.